Below, 25 T cell receptor beta chains from the same sample are listed, as sequenced in a study of control samples from healthy donors and cancer patients. Sequencing was performed with immunoSEQ multiplex PCR; in TCRdb, only in-frame clones are kept and a portion is missing. The sample consists of about 120,000 clones, 92% of them appearing once. Material for sequencing was PBMCs. Receptors originate from a man aged 80 or over with head and neck cancer.

CDR3 nucleotides: TGTGCCAGCATTCCACCGGCGTTTGGTCTAGCGAGAAACACAGATACGCAGTATTTT. Translating it yields CASIPPAFGLARNTDTQYF. This chain links TRBV28 with TRBJ2-3; possible D gene TRBD2, 6 bases. This CDR3 is 19 amino acids long. V lost 7 bases and J 2 bases, leaving 28 bases between the germline ends. Germline V gene lookup returns CDR1 MDHEN and CDR2 SYDVKM.

This clone was seen only a few times. V and J are TRBV4-3 and TRBJ2-7; 9 bases map to TRBD1. Germline values: CDR1 LGHNA, CDR2 YSLEER. Trimming took 0 bases from V and 2 from J; bases not matched to a gene: 2. The CDR3 extends over 15 amino acids. Here the CDR3 DNA reads TGCGCCAGCAGCCAAGAGGACAGGGGCCCCTACGAGCAGTACTTC. Its translation: CASSQEDRGPYEQYF.

V usage is TRBV3-1 (or the pseudogene TRBV3-2) and J usage is TRBJ2-3; 9 bases map to TRBD2. J gave up 1 base and V 3 bases, and 5 bases lay outside the gene matches. The CDR3 consists of 16 residues. The germline CDR1 and CDR2 sequences are LGHDT and YNNKEL (reference sequence). The CDR3 protein is CASSQRVAGGTDTQYF. The DNA for the CDR3 is TGTGCCAGCAGCCAGAGAGTAGCGGGGGGCACAGATACGCAGTATTTT.

This rearrangement joins TRBV7-9 to TRBJ1-2; a weak D match, TRBD1 (5 bases). The CDR3 is made up of 15 amino acids. The germline V gene encodes CDR1 SEHNR and CDR2 FQNEAQ (reference sequence). Between the trimmed V and J ends, which lost 4 bases and 5 bases, there was a span of 17 bases. CDR3 sequence (DNA): TGTGCCAGCAGCTCCCTAGAGGGGCGCCCTTATGGCTACACCTTC. Translation gives CASSSLEGRPYGYTF.

The chain uses TRBV2 and TRBJ1-2, with D unclear. This CDR3 is built from 13 residues. Germline V gene lookup returns CDR1 SNHLY and CDR2 FYNNEI. Between the trimmed V and J ends, which lost 3 bases and 6 bases, there was a span of 11 bases. CDR3 amino acids: CASSDDQEDGYTF. Written as DNA, the CDR3 is TGTGCCAGCAGTGATGATCAGGAAGATGGCTACACCTTC.

This clone was picked up a small number of times. The chain uses TRBV15 and TRBJ1-2, with 11 bases matching TRBD1. CDR1 is LNHNV, CDR2 YYDKDF, per germline (reference sequence). Unmatched junction bases numbered 2, after V lost 3 bases and J lost 2 bases. The CDR3 totals 15 residues. The CDR3 nucleotides are TGTGCCACCAGCAGGGGACAGGGGGGGAACTATGGCTACACCTTC. Translating it yields CATSRGQGGNYGYTF.

The chain recombines TRBV7-9 with TRBJ1-1; TRBD1 matches 7 bases. This CDR3 spans 17 amino acids. J was trimmed by 5 bases and V by 2 bases; bases with no gene match: 14. Germline CDR1 SEHNR, CDR2 FQNEAQ (reference sequence). The CDR3 region has the DNA TGTGCCAGCAGCTTAAGGGGGCCAACGGACAGTATGACTGAAGCTTTCTTT. Amino acid sequence: CASSLRGPTDSMTEAFF.

This chain links TRBV20-1 with TRBJ1-4; D may be TRBD1 (5 bases). The CDR3 runs to 12 residues. Per the germline V gene, CDR1 is DFQATT and CDR2 is SNEGSKA (reference sequence). Trimming left V 3 bases short and J 6 bases short, with 8 bases between. The CDR3 loop is CSASGGYEKLFF. The CDR3 nucleotides read TGCAGTGCTAGTGGGGGGTATGAAAAACTGTTTTTT.

This clone was seen a single time. The same CDR3 also results from other DNA sequences found in this sample. The rearrangement joins TRBV6-5 to TRBJ2-3, with 7 bases lining up with TRBD2. Germline loops: CDR1 MNHEY, CDR2 SVGAGI. This CDR3 is built from 12 residues. With 4 bases clipped from V and 6 bases from J, the junction kept 1 base outside the gene matches. CDR3 nucleotide sequence: TGTGCCAGCAGTTTGGGGGGGGATACGCAGTATTTT. This codes for CASSLGGDTQYF.

This sequence joins TRBV6-6 and TRBJ2-1; D perhaps matches TRBD2 (7 bases). Per the germline V gene, CDR1 is MNHNY and CDR2 is SVGAGI (reference sequence). The V and J ends lost 5 bases and 7 bases respectively, with 27 bases between them. This CDR3 contains 18 residues. The CDR3 protein is CASSPLGGGLRDRNEQFF. CDR3 nucleotide sequence: TGTGCCAGCAGTCCTTTAGGGGGGGGCCTGAGAGATCGGAATGAGCAGTTCTTC.

The chain uses TRBV7-9 and TRBJ2-7; D assignment may be TRBD1 or TRBD2 (5 bases each). The CDR3 covers 14 residues. Germline V gene lookup returns CDR1 SEHNR and CDR2 FQNEAQ (reference sequence). Trimming cost V 3 bases and J 0 bases, with 9 bases left between them. Written as DNA, the CDR3 is TGTGCCAGCAGCTTCACCGGGACCTCCTACGAGCAGTACTTC. Translating gives CASSFTGTSYEQYF.

J is TRBJ2-7 and V is TRBV19; maybe TRBD1 (7 bases). From germline, CDR1 is LNHDA and CDR2 SQIVND (reference sequence). Trimming took 1 base from V and 3 from J, leaving 10 bases between them. The CDR3 spans 14 residues. The CDR3 DNA is TGTGCCAGTAGTATAGCTCAGGGGGGCTACGAGCAGTACTTC. As protein: CASSIAQGGYEQYF.

This clone was seen a single time. The rearrangement joins TRBV6-1 to TRBJ1-1; possible D gene TRBD1, 6 bases. The CDR3 consists of 15 residues. The V gene lost 2 bases and the J gene lost 4 bases, with 14 bases spanning the gap. Looked up from germline, CDR1 is MNHNS and CDR2 is SASEGT. CDR3 DNA sequence: TGTGCCAGCAGTGAACTTGTGACAGGTGGCACTGAAGCTTTCTTT. Its translation is CASSELVTGGTEAFF.

The chain employs TRBV7-6 and TRBJ2-7; tentative D call: TRBD2 (6 bases). Germline lookup yields CDR1 SGHVS and CDR2 FNYEAQ. The CDR3 is 14 amino acids. Trimming pared 5 bases from V and 3 bases from J, leaving 14 bases between. This CDR3 is CASSQRRGHYEQYF. CDR3 nucleotides: TGTGCCAGCAGCCAGAGGAGGGGCCACTACGAGCAGTACTTC.

V and J are TRBV7-9 and TRBJ2-6, with unresolved D. Trimming shortened V by 2 bases and J by 0 bases, and 11 bases separated the two germline ends. This CDR3 has 17 amino acids. The germline CDR1 and CDR2 sequences are SEHNR and FQNEAQ (reference sequence). The CDR3 DNA is TGTGCCAGCAGCTTAAGTTTTCAATACTCTGGGGCCAACGTCCTGACTTTC. Amino acids: CASSLSFQYSGANVLTF.

The genes are TRBV5-1 and TRBJ2-7; maybe TRBD1 (5 bases). The germline gives CDR1 SGHRS, CDR2 YFSETQ. The ends were cut back, 0 bases at V and 0 bases at J, with 16 bases in the middle. This CDR3 has 17 amino acids. In DNA, the CDR3 is TGCGCCAGCAGCTTGGTGGGGCGACAGTCCAACTCCTACGAGCAGTACTTC. This translates into CASSLVGRQSNSYEQYF.

This clone is a singleton in its sample. This chain joins TRBV3-1 (or the pseudogene TRBV3-2) and TRBJ1-2, with a possible D match to TRBD1 (5 bases). Germline-derived CDR1 and CDR2 are LGHDT and YNNKEL (reference sequence). V was clipped by 2 bases and J by 6 bases, with 13 bases between them. This CDR3 contains 14 residues. CDR3: CASSQRAGKDGYTF. CDR3 coding DNA: TGTGCCAGCAGCCAAAGGGCAGGGAAAGATGGCTACACCTTC.

Only one count was recorded for this clone. The chain has TRBV19 and TRBJ2-6; D not resolved. CDR3 length equals 15 residues. Germline V gives CDR1 LNHDA, CDR2 SQIVND (reference sequence). The V end was cut by 6 bases, the J end by 0 bases, with 9 bases between. CDR3 loop: CASRNSYSGANVLTF. The CDR3 DNA is TGTGCCAGTAGGAACAGCTACTCTGGGGCCAACGTCCTGACTTTC.

The gene calls are TRBV6-5 and TRBJ1-3, with a tentative D call TRBD1 (6 bases). The CDR3 sequence is 14 residues long. V lost 7 bases and J 2 bases, leaving 12 bases between the germline ends. Germline values: CDR1 MNHEY, CDR2 SVGAGI. CDR3: CASKGGTTGNTIYF. CDR3 nucleotides: TGTGCCAGCAAAGGGGGGACTACTGGAAACACCATATATTTT.

The CDR3 is CASSKALSTGKGYGYTF. The CDR3 DNA sequence: TGTGCCAGCAGCAAAGCCCTCTCTACAGGGAAGGGGTATGGCTACACCTTC. The rearrangement uses TRBV21-1 and TRBJ1-2; TRBD1, the table's D call, was not compared with the DNA. TRBV21-1 is described as a pseudogene. CDR3 size: 17 residues.

This rearrangement joins TRBV7-2 to TRBJ2-3; no definite D call. Trimming took 4 bases from V and 3 from J, leaving 2 bases between them. Germline values: CDR1 SGHTA, CDR2 FQGNSA. CDR3 length: 11 amino acids. In DNA, the CDR3 is TGTGCCAGCAGCTGGACAGATACGCAGTATTTT. Translating gives CASSWTDTQYF.

The V call is TRBV2, the J call TRBJ1-1; D is possibly TRBD1 (6 bases). The CDR3 contains 15 residues. Germline CDR1 is SNHLY and CDR2 is FYNNEI. Trimming stripped 5 bases from V and 1 base from J, with 14 bases between. The CDR3, as DNA: TGTGCCAGCAGTAGATCGGACAGAGAGAACACTGAAGCTTTCTTT. Translated, it gives CASSRSDRENTEAFF.

J is TRBJ1-4 and V is TRBV7-2; 8 nucleotides match TRBD1. The CDR3 totals 13 residues. The junction had 3 bases not matched to a gene; V was cut back by 1 base and J by 11 bases. Germline V gene data show CDR1 as SGHTA and CDR2 as FQGNSA. This chain's CDR3 is CASSLGRQGKLFF. Written as DNA, the CDR3 is TGTGCCAGCAGCTTAGGGCGACAGGGGAAACTGTTTTTT.

The rearrangement links TRBV7-8 to TRBJ2-5, with D perhaps TRBD2 (5 bases). The CDR3 loop spans 17 amino acids. Germline lookup yields CDR1 SGHVS and CDR2 FQNEAQ. The V end lost 3 bases, the J end lost 4 bases, and 21 bases lay between the germline ends. The CDR3 region has the DNA TGTGCCAGCAGCTTTACTAGACGGAGCGGAGTGGGAGAGACCCAGTACTTC. Protein sequence: CASSFTRRSGVGETQYF. Drawing the rest from reference TRBV7-8 and TRBJ2-5, the complete variable domain is GAGVSQSPRYKVAKRGQDVALRCDPISGHVSLFWYQQALGQGPEFLTYFQNEAQLDKSGLPSDRFFAERPEGSVSTLKIQRTQQEDSAVYLCASSFTRRSGVGETQYFGPGTRLLVL.

The chain couples TRBV5-6 to TRBJ1-4; D is unresolved. There are 18 residues in the CDR3. In germline, CDR1 is SGHDT, CDR2 YYEEEE. Trimming pared 5 bases from V and 0 bases from J, leaving 20 bases between. CDR3 bases: TGTGCCAGCAGTTTGCGGAAATTGATTGTTGCAACTAATGAAAAACTGTTTTTT. It yields the protein CASSLRKLIVATNEKLFF.